This is a list of T cell receptor beta chains from one sample in a study of blood T cell repertoires in COVID-19. Some clones are missing from TCRdb's copy, which holds only in-frame ones; the method was immunoSEQ multiplex PCR. The top ten hold roughly 1.2% of the sample, which has roughly 330,000 clones, about 83% seen once. Sequencing was performed on peripheral blood. The receptors stem from a woman aged 45 to 65 with acute or convalescent COVID-19. CDR3s include the opening cysteine and the closing phenylalanine or tryptophan. The D gene is left open where the match is weak. Rows may omit the clone size; those that give it use once, few, many or a size class.

>NA|TRBV10-3|TRBJ2-2|TRBD1
CAIKTGQGNTGELFF
TGTGCCATCAAGACGGGACAGGGGAACACCGGGGAGCTGTTTTTT
>NA|TRBV3-1/TRBV3-2|TRBJ2-5|TRBD1
CASSQGQGTQYF
TGTGCCAGCAGCCAAGGACAGGGGACCCAGTACTTC
>few|TRBV27|TRBJ1-4|NA
CASSNTGGIHEKLFF
TGTGCCAGCAGTAACACCGGAGGGATTCATGAAAAACTGTTTTTT
>once|TRBV6-5|TRBJ1-1|NA
CASSYSREEAFF
TGTGCCAGCAGTTACTCCAGGGAAGAAGCTTTCTTT
>NA|TRBV6-1|TRBJ2-2|NA
CASSEVGVSTGELFF
TGTGCCAGCAGTGAGGTGGGAGTGAGTACCGGGGAGCTGTTTTTT
>NA|TRBV2|TRBJ1-1|TRBD1
CASSETGLTEAFF
TGTGCCAGCAGTGAGACAGGGTTGACTGAAGCTTTCTTT
>NA|TRBV24-1|TRBJ2-2|NA
CATSDLSRGAGELFF
TGTGCCACCAGTGATTTAAGCAGGGGGGCCGGGGAGCTGTTTTTT
>NA|TRBV7-2|TRBJ1-1|NA
CASNKDRNTEAFF
TGTGCCAGCAACAAGGACAGGAACACTGAAGCTTTCTTT
>NA|TRBV19|TRBJ2-1|TRBD1
CASSHRGENEQFF
TGTGCCAGTAGCCACAGGGGGGAAAATGAGCAGTTCTTC
>NA|TRBV18|TRBJ1-1|NA
CASSPPSGGRNTEAFF
TGTGCCAGCTCACCACCGAGCGGGGGCAGGAACACTGAAGCTTTCTTT
>NA|TRBV2|TRBJ2-1|NA
CASSANRTPNEQFF
TGTGCCAGCAGTGCTAATCGGACACCCAATGAGCAGTTCTTC
>NA|TRBV6-2/TRBV6-3|TRBJ2-7|NA
CASSYSRDWRTSATEQYF
TGTGCCAGCAGTTACTCCCGGGACTGGAGGACCTCCGCGACCGAGCAGTACTTC
>few|TRBV2|TRBJ1-2|TRBD1
CASGKETGGAYGYTF
TGTGCCAGCGGTAAAGAGACAGGGGGCGCCTATGGCTACACCTTC
>NA|TRBV4-1|TRBJ1-4|NA
CASSQAQGQEEKLFF
TGCGCCAGCAGCCAAGCCCAGGGGCAGGAGGAAAAACTGTTTTTT